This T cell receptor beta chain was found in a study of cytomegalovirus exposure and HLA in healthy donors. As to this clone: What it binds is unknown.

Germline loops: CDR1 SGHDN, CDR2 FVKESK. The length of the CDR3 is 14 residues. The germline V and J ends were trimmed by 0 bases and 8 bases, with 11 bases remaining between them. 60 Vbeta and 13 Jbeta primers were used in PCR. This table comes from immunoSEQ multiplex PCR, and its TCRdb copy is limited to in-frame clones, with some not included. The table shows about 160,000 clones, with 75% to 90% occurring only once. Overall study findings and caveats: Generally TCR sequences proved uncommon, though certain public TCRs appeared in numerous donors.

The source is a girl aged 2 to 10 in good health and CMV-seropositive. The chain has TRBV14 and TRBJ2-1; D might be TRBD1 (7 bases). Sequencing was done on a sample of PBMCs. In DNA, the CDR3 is TGTGCCAGCAGCCAAGAAGGCAGGGGGGATGAGCAGTTCTTC. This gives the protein CASSQEGRGDEQFF. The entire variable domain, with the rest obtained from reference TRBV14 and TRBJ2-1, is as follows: EAGVTQFPSHSVIEKGQTVTLRCDPISGHDNLYWYRRVMGKEIKFLLHFVKESKQDESGMPNNRFLAERTGGTYSTLKVQPAELEDSGVYFCASSQEGRGDEQFFGPGTRLTVL.